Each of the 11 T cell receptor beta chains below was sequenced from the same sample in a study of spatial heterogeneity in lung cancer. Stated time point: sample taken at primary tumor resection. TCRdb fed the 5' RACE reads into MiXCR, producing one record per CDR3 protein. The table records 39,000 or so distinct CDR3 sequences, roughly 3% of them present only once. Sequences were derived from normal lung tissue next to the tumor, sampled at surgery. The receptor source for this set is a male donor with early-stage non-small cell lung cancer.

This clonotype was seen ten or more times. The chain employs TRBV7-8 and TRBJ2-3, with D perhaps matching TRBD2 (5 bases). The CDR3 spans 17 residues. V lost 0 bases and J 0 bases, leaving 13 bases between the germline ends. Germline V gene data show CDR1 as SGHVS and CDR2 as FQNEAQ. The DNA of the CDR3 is TGTGCCAGCAGCTTAGCGAGAGGACTCCATAGCACAGATACGCAGTATTTT. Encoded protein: CASSLARGLHSTDTQYF.

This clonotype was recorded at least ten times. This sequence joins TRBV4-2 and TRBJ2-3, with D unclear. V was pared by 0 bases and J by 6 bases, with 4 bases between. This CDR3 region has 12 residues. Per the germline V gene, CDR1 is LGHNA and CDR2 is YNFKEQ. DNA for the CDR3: TGTGCCAGCAGCCAAGAAGAGGATACGCAGTATTTT. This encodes CASSQEEDTQYF.

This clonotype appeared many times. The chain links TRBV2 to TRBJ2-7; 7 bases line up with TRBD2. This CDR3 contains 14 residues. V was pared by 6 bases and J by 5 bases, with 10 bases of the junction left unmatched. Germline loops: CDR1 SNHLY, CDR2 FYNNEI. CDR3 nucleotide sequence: TGTGCCAGCAGGGAAAGACTAGCTATCCACGAGCAGTACTTC. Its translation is CASRERLAIHEQYF.

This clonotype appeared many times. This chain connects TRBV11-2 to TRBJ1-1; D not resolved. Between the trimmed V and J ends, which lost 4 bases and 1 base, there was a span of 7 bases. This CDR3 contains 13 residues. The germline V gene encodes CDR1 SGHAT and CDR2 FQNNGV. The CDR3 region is CASSSQPNTEAFF. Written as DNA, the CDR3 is TGTGCCAGCAGCTCCCAGCCGAACACTGAAGCTTTCTTT.

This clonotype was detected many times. CDR3 DNA sequence: TGTGCCACCAGCAGAGAGGGGGTGAACTACGAGCAGTACTTC. Translated: CATSREGVNYEQYF. The rearrangement joins TRBV15 to TRBJ2-7, with D perhaps assigned TRBD1 or TRBD2 (5 bases each). The germline V gene encodes CDR1 LNHNV and CDR2 YYDKDF (reference sequence). V was pared by 0 bases and J by 3 bases, with 9 bases between. CDR3 length: 14 residues.

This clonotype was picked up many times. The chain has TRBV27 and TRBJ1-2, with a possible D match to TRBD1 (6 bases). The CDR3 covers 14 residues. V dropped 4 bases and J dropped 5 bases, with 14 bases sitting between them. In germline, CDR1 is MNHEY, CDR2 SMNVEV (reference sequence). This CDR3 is CASSSTGTPYGYTF. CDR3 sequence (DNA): TGTGCCAGCAGTTCTACAGGGACCCCATATGGCTACACCTTC.

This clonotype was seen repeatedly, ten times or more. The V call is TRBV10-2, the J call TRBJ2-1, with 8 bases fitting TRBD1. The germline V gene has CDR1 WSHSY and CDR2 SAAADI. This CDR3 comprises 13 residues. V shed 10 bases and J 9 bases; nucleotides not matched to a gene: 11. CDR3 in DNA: TGCGCCACCGGGTTACAGGGGGGAAGTGAGCAGTTCTTC. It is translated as CATGLQGGSEQFF.

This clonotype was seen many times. As DNA, the CDR3 is TGTGCCACCAGTGATAGGCGGGATCCCAGGGATGAGCAGTTCTTC. It is translated as CATSDRRDPRDEQFF. The chain links TRBV24-1 to TRBJ2-1; maybe TRBD2 (6 bases). Germline loops: CDR1 KGHDR, CDR2 SFDVKD. Trimming cost V 3 bases and J 8 bases, with 16 bases left between them. The CDR3 sequence is 15 residues long.

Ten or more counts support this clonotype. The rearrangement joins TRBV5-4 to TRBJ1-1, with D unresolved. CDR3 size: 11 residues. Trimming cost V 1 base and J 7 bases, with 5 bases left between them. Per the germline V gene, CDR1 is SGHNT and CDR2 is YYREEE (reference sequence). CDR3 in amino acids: CASSLRGEAFF. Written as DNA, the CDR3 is TGTGCCAGCAGCTTGCGGGGTGAAGCTTTCTTT.

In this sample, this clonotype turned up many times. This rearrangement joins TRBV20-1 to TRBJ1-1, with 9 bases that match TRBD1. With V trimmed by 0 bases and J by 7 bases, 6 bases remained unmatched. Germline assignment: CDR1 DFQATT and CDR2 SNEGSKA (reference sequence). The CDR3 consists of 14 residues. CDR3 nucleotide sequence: TGCAGTGCTAGAGATCCGGGACAGGGCTATGAAGCTTTCTTT. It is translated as CSARDPGQGYEAFF.

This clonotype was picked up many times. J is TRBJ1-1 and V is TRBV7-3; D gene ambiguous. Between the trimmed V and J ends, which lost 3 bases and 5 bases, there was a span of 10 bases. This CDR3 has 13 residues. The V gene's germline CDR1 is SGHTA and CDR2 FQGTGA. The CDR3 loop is CASSFGPGTEAFF. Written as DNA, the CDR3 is TGTGCCAGCAGCTTCGGTCCCGGGACTGAAGCTTTCTTT.